This T cell receptor beta chain was sequenced in a study of beta chain features in type 1 diabetes. CDR1 is SGHRS, CDR2 YFSETQ, per germline. J was trimmed by 2 bases and V by 7 bases; bases with no gene match: 3. The length of the CDR3 is 13 residues. CD4+ cells of the naive, central memory, regulatory and stem cell-like memory types were sorted via CD45RO/CCR7/CD25/CD127/CD95/CD27. On this clone: The target antigen is unknown.

Of the isolated RNA, all was reverse transcribed, and so the sequenced material was expressed TCRB transcripts. Repertoires were generated with immunoSEQ multiplex PCR, while TCRdb's copy carries only in-frame clones and drops some. The repertoire has 350,000 to 450,000 clones, 14% of them found once; the top ten carry less than 0.04%. Findings and limits, study-wide: The similarity of naive, central memory and Treg TCRB repertoires appeared greater among patients than among healthy donors.

The chain carries TRBV5-1 and TRBJ2-5, with 9 positions matching TRBD2. The sample consisted of naive CD4+ T cells from blood. The sequence derives from a young man in good health. The DNA of the CDR3 is TGCGCCAGCGGCCTAGCGGGGCAAGAGACCCAGTACTTC. It translates to CASGLAGQETQYF.